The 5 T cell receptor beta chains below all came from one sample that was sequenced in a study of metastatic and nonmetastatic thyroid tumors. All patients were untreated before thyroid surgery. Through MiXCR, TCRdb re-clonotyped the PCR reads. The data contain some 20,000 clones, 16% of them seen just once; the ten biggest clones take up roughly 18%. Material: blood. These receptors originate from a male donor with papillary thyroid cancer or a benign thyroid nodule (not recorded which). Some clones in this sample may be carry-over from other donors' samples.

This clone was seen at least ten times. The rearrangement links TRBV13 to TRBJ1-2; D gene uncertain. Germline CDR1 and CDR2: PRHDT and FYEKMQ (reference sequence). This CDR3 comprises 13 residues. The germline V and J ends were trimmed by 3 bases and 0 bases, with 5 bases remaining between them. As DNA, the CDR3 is TGTGCCAGCAGCTTCCAGACTAACTATGGCTACACCTTC. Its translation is CASSFQTNYGYTF.

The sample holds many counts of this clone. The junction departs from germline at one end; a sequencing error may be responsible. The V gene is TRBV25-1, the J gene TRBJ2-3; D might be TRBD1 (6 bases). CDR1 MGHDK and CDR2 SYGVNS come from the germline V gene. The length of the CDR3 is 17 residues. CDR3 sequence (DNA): TGTACCAGCAGTGAAGTAACAGGGTTTCCTAGCACAGATACGCAGTATTTT. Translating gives CTSSEVTGFPSTDTQYF.

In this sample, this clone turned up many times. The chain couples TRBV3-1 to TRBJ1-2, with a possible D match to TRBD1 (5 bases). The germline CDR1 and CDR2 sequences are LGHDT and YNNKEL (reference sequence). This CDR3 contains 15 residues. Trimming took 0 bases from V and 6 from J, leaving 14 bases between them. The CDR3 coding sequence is TGTGCCAGCAGCCAAGATAGGTGGCAGGGCAATGGCTACACCTTC. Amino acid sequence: CASSQDRWQGNGYTF.

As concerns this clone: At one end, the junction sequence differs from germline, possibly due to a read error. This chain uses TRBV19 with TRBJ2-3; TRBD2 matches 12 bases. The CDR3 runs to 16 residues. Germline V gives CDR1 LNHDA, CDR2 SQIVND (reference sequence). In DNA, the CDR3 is TGTGCCAATAGTAGAGGACTAGCGGGATCCACAGATACACAGTATTTT. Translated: CANSRGLAGSTDTQYF.

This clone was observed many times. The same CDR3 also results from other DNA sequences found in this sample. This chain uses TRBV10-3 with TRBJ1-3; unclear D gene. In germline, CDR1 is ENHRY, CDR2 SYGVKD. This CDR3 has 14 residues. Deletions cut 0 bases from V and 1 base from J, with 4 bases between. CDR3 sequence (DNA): TGTGCCATCAGTGAGTCACCGTCTGGAAACACCATATATTTT. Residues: CAISESPSGNTIYF.